Each of the 14 T cell receptor beta chains below was sequenced from the same sample in a study of blood T cell repertoires in COVID-19. Profiled with immunoSEQ multiplex PCR; TCRdb holds only in-frame clones, not every one. Seen here are over 250,000 clones, 88% observed once, and the top ten hold roughly a tenth. The material sequenced was peripheral blood. Receptors originate from a woman in her sixties or seventies with COVID-19, enrolled during active disease.

The chain has TRBV27 and TRBJ1-4, with a tentative D call TRBD1 (5 bases). The CDR3 has 15 amino acids. With 2 bases removed from V and 3 bases from J, the gap between germline ends came to 10 bases. Germline CDR1 is MNHEY and CDR2 is SMNVEV (reference sequence). CDR3: CASSLGTGSNEKLFF. DNA of the CDR3: TGTGCCAGCAGTTTAGGAACAGGCTCTAATGAAAAACTGTTTTTT.

The V and J genes are TRBV5-1 and TRBJ1-5; D is ambiguous. The germline CDR1 and CDR2 sequences are SGHRS and YFSETQ. V was shortened by 1 base and J by 7 bases, with 12 bases between the two germline ends. The CDR3 is 14 amino acids. CDR3 sequence (DNA): TGCGCCAGCAGCTTGAGCGGGGAGAGACAGCCCCAGCATTTT. Its protein is CASSLSGERQPQHF.

The rearrangement joins TRBV2 to TRBJ2-2; TRBD1 might be the D (6 bases). The CDR3 sequence is 13 residues long. Germline loops: CDR1 SNHLY, CDR2 FYNNEI. V lost 5 bases and J 5 bases, leaving 9 bases between the germline ends. CDR3 region: CASSPQGTGELFF. The CDR3 DNA follows: TGTGCCAGCAGTCCCCAGGGGACCGGGGAGCTGTTTTTT. Supplemented by reference TRBV2 and TRBJ2-2, the full variable domain reads EPEVTQTPSHQVTQMGQEVILRCVPISNHLYFYWYRQILGQKVEFLVSFYNNEISEKSEIFDDQFSVERPDGSNFTLKIRSTKLEDSAMYFCASSPQGTGELFFGEGSRLTVL.

This clone was seen a single time. V gene TRBV19 combines with J gene TRBJ2-1; D possibly corresponds to TRBD2 (5 bases). Germline CDR1 reads LNHDA; CDR2 reads SQIVND (reference sequence). The ends were cut back, 11 bases at V and 9 bases at J, with 14 bases in the middle. The CDR3 is 11 amino acids. CDR3 nucleotides: TGTGCCGCTGGGGTGGGGAGTGAGCAGTTCTTC. Translated: CAAGVGSEQFF.

This clone was detected only once. The V call is TRBV5-1, the J call TRBJ1-2; maybe TRBD1 (5 bases). CDR1 SGHRS and CDR2 YFSETQ come from the germline V gene. Trimming took off 2 bases at V and 2 bases at J, with 13 bases between the two ends. CDR3 length: 15 residues. This CDR3 is CASSFGAGWNYGYTF. CDR3 nucleotide sequence: TGCGCCAGCAGCTTCGGCGCAGGGTGGAACTATGGCTACACCTTC.

This chain connects TRBV15 to TRBJ2-1, with a possible D match to TRBD1 (5 bases). The CDR3 covers 16 residues. Trimming removed 0 bases at V and 7 bases at J, with 16 bases between. Germline CDR1 reads LNHNV; CDR2 reads YYDKDF (reference sequence). The CDR3 here is CATSRDRAGIWNEQFF. CDR3 in DNA: TGTGCCACCAGCAGAGATCGGGCAGGGATATGGAATGAGCAGTTCTTC.

The rearrangement joins TRBV5-1 to TRBJ2-3, with 10 positions matching TRBD1. The V gene end was trimmed by 1 base and the J gene end by 2 bases; junction bases not matched to a gene: 4. The CDR3 has 16 residues. The germline gives CDR1 SGHRS, CDR2 YFSETQ. The DNA for the CDR3 is TGCGCCAGCAGCTTGATGACAGGGGGCCCCACAGATACGCAGTATTTT. Translating gives CASSLMTGGPTDTQYF.

The count of this clone is one. The J gene is TRBJ1-1, the V gene TRBV28; D unresolved. The CDR3 spans 15 residues. Germline V CDR1 and CDR2: MDHEN, SYDVKM. Deletions cut 7 bases from V and 0 bases from J, with 15 bases between. The CDR3 reads CASTPIREVNTEAFF. Here the CDR3 DNA reads TGTGCCAGCACCCCTATTAGAGAAGTGAACACTGAAGCTTTCTTT.

The chain is built from TRBV5-1 and TRBJ1-6; the D is unclear. The germline CDR1 and CDR2 sequences are SGHRS and YFSETQ. CDR3 size: 18 residues. The V and J ends lost 0 bases and 4 bases respectively, with 17 bases between them. This chain's CDR3 is CASSLATGSRTYNSPLHF. In DNA form, the CDR3 reads TGCGCCAGCAGCTTGGCAACCGGGTCACGGACTTATAATTCACCCCTCCACTTT. Looking up the rest from reference TRBV5-1 and TRBJ1-6 gives the full variable domain: KAGVTQTPRYLIKTRGQQVTLSCSPISGHRSVSWYQQTPGQGLQFLFEYFSETQRNKGNFPGRFSGRQFSNSRSEMNVSTLELGDSALYLCASSLATGSRTYNSPLHFGNGTRLTVT.

The chain uses TRBV3-1 (or the pseudogene TRBV3-2) and TRBJ2-7; TRBD2 matches at 7 bases. V shed 0 bases, J shed 0 bases, and the junction held 5 bases outside the gene matches. Germline V CDR1 and CDR2: LGHDT, YNNKEL (reference sequence). There are 16 residues in the CDR3. CDR3 nucleotide sequence: TGTGCCAGCAGCCAAGATAGCGGGTCCCCCTCCTACGAGCAGTACTTC. This codes for CASSQDSGSPSYEQYF.

This clone has only a few counts. The chain is built from TRBV3-1 (or the pseudogene TRBV3-2) and TRBJ2-1; possible D gene TRBD2, 5 bases. The CDR3 has 15 residues. Trimming pared 4 bases from V and 0 bases from J, leaving 10 bases between. Per the germline V gene, CDR1 is LGHDT and CDR2 is YNNKEL (reference sequence). The chain's CDR3 is CASSLQRSSYNEQFF. As DNA, the CDR3 is TGTGCCAGCAGCCTACAGCGGAGCTCCTACAATGAGCAGTTCTTC.

A single count supports this clone. This rearrangement joins TRBV11-3 to TRBJ2-1, with D perhaps matching TRBD2 (6 bases). Germline V gene data show CDR1 as SGHNT and CDR2 as YENEEA. Trimming cost V 3 bases and J 5 bases, with 14 bases left between them. The CDR3 has 15 residues. DNA of the CDR3: TGTGCCAGCAGCTTTAGCGGAGCAAATAACAATGAGCAGTTCTTC. As protein: CASSFSGANNNEQFF.

This chain links TRBV5-1 with TRBJ2-7; a weak D match, TRBD2 (6 bases). Trimming left V 3 bases short and J 0 bases short, with 7 bases between. CDR1 is SGHRS and CDR2 is YFSETQ in the germline V gene. CDR3 size: 13 residues. DNA of the CDR3: TGCGCCAGCAGCTCCGGGAGCTCCTACGAGCAGTACTTC. Translating it yields CASSSGSSYEQYF.

J is TRBJ2-2 and V is TRBV11-2; the D gene is possibly TRBD2 (6 bases). Germline loops: CDR1 SGHAT, CDR2 FQNNGV. Trimming shortened V by 3 bases and J by 1 base, and 15 bases separated the two germline ends. This CDR3 has 17 amino acids. The CDR3 here is CASSFGLGLLNTGELFF. The CDR3 coding sequence is TGTGCCAGCAGCTTCGGATTGGGACTCCTGAACACCGGGGAGCTGTTTTTT.